Described below is a single TCR beta chain sequence and its context. Its matching antigen is unknown. This sample is part of a study of cytomegalovirus exposure and HLA in healthy donors. Study summary: HLA-typed donors were the source of about 85 million unique TCRs, which an early data release held. Study observations and caveats: CMV serostatus was the only recorded immune exposure for donors. Most CMV-associated TCR beta chains were later found to appear HLA-restricted.

Primers included in the PCR were 60 Vbeta and 13 Jbeta primers. The table came from immunoSEQ multiplex PCR; TCRdb's copy has only in-frame clones and leaves some out. The specimen's table records approximately 77,000 clones. Per the germline V gene, CDR1 is LGHNT and CDR2 is FRNRAP. V was trimmed by 5 bases and J by 4 bases, leaving 11 bases between them. The CDR3 totals 13 residues. The sequencing sample was made of PBMCs. The J gene is TRBJ1-2, the V gene TRBV12-5; the D gene is possibly TRBD1 (5 bases). This clonotype was sampled from a man aged 30 to 45 in good health and CMV-seronegative. The CDR3 loop reads CASGQDGGYGYTF. In nucleotides, the CDR3 is TGTGCTAGTGGTCAGGACGGGGGCTATGGCTACACCTTC.